Here is one T cell receptor (beta chain) with its context. The target antigen is unknown. Unstimulated regulatory T cells (CD4+CD25+CD127-), CD4+CD25- non-regulatory cells, CD4 and CD8 cells were FACS-sorted from thawed PBMCs. These data are taken from a study of Tregs in tolerant kidney transplant recipients. The study, taken as a whole, reports: Findings come from small patient numbers and require larger validation. The most relevant donor-specific Treg TCRbeta repertoire apparently came from expansion with activated donor B cells. This study did not directly address biological reproducibility.

Germline CDR1 is SGDLS and CDR2 is YYNGEE. The V end lost 4 bases, the J end lost 6 bases, and 14 bases lay between the germline ends. There are 13 residues in the CDR3. Some clones are missing from TCRdb's copy, which holds only in-frame ones; the method was immunoSEQ multiplex PCR. The table lists 85,000 to 95,000 clones, approximately 90% of them singletons. Sequences were obtained from CD8+ T cells from blood. The sequence was obtained from a human donor in good health. This sequence joins TRBV9 and TRBJ2-7; perhaps TRBD2 as D (6 bases). CDR3 residues: CASSYGGVGEQYF. CDR3 bases: TGTGCCAGCAGCTATGGCGGGGTTGGCGAGCAGTACTTC.